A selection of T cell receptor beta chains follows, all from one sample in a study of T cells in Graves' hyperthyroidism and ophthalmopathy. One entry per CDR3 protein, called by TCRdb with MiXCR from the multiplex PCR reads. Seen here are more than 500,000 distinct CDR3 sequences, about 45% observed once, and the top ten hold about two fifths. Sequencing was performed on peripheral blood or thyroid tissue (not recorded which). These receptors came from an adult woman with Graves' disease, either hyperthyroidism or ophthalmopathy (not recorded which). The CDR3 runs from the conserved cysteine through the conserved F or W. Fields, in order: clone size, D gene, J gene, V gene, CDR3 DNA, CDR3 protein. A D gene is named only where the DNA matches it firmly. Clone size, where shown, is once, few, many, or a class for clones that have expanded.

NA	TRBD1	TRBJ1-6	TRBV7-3	TGTGCCAGCAGCCTCCCCGCGGGACAGTTATCACCCCTCCACTTT	CASSLPAGQLSPLHF
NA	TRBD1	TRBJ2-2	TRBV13	TGTGCCAGCAGCTTCTCGACAGGGGGCACCGGGGAGCTGTTTTTT	CASSFSTGGTGELFF
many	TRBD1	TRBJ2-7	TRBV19	TGTGCCAGTAGCCCGGGACAGGTAGCCTACGAGCAGTACTTC	CASSPGQVAYEQYF
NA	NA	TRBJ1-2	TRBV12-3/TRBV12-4	TGTGCCAGCAGTCCATGGAGCTGGGGCTACACCTTC	CASSPWSWGYTF
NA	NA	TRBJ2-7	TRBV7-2	TGCGCCAGCAGCCCACAGGGCATAAGCTCCTACGAGCAGTACTTC	CASSPQGISSYEQYF
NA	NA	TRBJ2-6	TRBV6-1	TGTGCCAGCAGTGAAGAACCGACTTTC	CASSEEPTF
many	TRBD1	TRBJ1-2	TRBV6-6	TGTGCCAGCAGTCCTGGACAGGGGGACTATGGCTACACCTTC	CASSPGQGDYGYTF
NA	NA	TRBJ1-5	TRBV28	TGTGCCAGCAGTTCGTCGAGGGGTTCCGGGCAGCCCCAGCATTTT	CASSSSRGSGQPQHF
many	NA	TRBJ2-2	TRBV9	TGTGCCAGCAGCGTAGAAGGGGCTAATGGCGGGGAGCTGTTTTTT	CASSVEGANGGELFF
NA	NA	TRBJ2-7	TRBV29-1	TGCAGCGGAGGGGGGAGGCGCCTCTCCTACGAGCAGTACTTC	CSGGGRRLSYEQYF
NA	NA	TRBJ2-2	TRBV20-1	TGCAGTGCCACGGGTCCCGGGGAGCTGTTTTTT	CSATGPGELFF
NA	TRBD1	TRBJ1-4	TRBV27	TGTGCCAGCAGTTCGTACAGGGGGCGGCGTGAAAAACTGTTTTTT	CASSSYRGRREKLFF
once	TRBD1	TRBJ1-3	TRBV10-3	TGTGCCAGCAGACAGGGCTCTGGAAACACCATATATTTT	CASRQGSGNTIYF
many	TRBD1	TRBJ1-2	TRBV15	TGTGCCACCAGCACCCGGGACAGTCGAGCCGCCGACTTC	CATSTRDSRAADF
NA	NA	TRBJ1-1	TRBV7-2	TGTGCCAGCAGCGTACAGGGTCGGAGGTACAACACTGAAGCTTTCTTT	CASSVQGRRYNTEAFF
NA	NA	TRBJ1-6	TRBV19	TGTGCCAGTCAGGCCGGGGCGACCCTCCACTTT	CASQAGATLHF
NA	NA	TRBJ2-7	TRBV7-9	TGTGCCAGCAGCTTACTCGGGACGGCGCTCGAGCAGTACTTC	CASSLLGTALEQYF
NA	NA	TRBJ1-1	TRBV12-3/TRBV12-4	TGTGCCAGCGCGAAGGGGAGGGGAGCCGAAGCTTTCTTT	CASAKGRGAEAFF
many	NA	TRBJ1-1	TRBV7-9	TGTGCCAGCAGCTTACAGGGAGATTCGACTGAAGCTTTCTTT	CASSLQGDSTEAFF
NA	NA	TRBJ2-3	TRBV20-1	TGCAGTGCTAGCCAGGGAACTGTCACAGATACGCAGTATTTT	CSASQGTVTDTQYF
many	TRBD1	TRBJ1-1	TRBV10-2	TGCGCCAGCAGTGACTTCGGGACAGCTAACACTGAAGCTTTCTTT	CASSDFGTANTEAFF
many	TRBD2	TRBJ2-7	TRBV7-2	TGTGCCAGCAGAACTAGCGGGAGGGCCGCCGAGCAGTACTTC	CASRTSGRAAEQYF
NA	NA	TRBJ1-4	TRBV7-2	TGTGCCAGCAGCTTCCCAGGAGGGTGGGAACTGTTTTTT	CASSFPGGWELFF
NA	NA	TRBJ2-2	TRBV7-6	TGTGCCAGCAGCTCGCGTACCCCCGGGGAGCTGTTTTTT	CASSSRTPGELFF
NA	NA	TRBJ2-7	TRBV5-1	TGCGCCAGCAGCTTGGACGTAAACTACGAGCAGTACTTC	CASSLDVNYEQYF
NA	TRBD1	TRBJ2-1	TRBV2	TGTGCCAGCAGTGTAGGGGGCGCGGATAATGAGCAGTTCTTC	CASSVGGADNEQFF
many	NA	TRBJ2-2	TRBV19	TGTGCCAGTAGTGTTAGCGAGACCGGGGAGCTGTTTTTT	CASSVSETGELFF
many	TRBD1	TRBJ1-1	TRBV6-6	TGTGCCAGCAGACGCACAGGGGATCAAGACACTGAAGCTTTCTTT	CASRRTGDQDTEAFF
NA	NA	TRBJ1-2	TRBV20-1	TGCAGTGCTAGAGCGGGAGCTCTCGGGGACGATGGCTACACCTTC	CSARAGALGDDGYTF
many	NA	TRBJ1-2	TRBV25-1	TGTGCCAGCAGTCCACCAGCCGGGAAAGATTATGGCTACACCTTC	CASSPPAGKDYGYTF
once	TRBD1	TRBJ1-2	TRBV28	TGTGCCAGCAGTCGGACAGGGAGGTATGGGAATGGCTACACCTTC	CASSRTGRYGNGYTF
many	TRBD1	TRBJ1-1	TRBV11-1	TGTGCCAGCAGCCGGGACAGAGACACTGAAGCTTTCTTT	CASSRDRDTEAFF
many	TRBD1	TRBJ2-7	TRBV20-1	TGCAGTGCTACGCGTCCGGGACAGGGGTCCTACGAGCAGTACTTC	CSATRPGQGSYEQYF
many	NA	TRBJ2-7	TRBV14	TGTGCCAGCAGCCCTCCGCTTGTGCTGGAGGTGGGCGAGCAGTACTTC	CASSPPLVLEVGEQYF
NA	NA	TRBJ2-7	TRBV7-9	TGTGCCAGCAGCTTTGGCAGGGGAAGGTACGAGCAGTACTTC	CASSFGRGRYEQYF
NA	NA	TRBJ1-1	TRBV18	TGTGCCAGCTCACTCGAGACAGCTGCTTTCTTT	CASSLETAAFF
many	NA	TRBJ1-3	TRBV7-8	TGTGCCAGCACCTTGGGGTGGAACACCATATATTTT	CASTLGWNTIYF
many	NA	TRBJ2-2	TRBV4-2	TGTGCCAGCAGCCAAGAGGGTAGGACCGGGGAGCTGTTTTTT	CASSQEGRTGELFF
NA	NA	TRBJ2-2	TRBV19	TGCGCCAGCAGCACTGCCGGGGAGCTGTTTTTT	CASSTAGELFF
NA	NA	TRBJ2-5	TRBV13	TGCGCCAGCAGCTTGGGGATAGCGCCGCAAGAGACCCAGTACTTC	CASSLGIAPQETQYF
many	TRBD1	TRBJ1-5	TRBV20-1	TGCAGTGCTAGAGAGAGGGGAACCCAGGGGGCCTATCAGCCCCAGCATTTT	CSARERGTQGAYQPQHF
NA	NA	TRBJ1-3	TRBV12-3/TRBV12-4	TGTGCCAGCAGTGACACCTCAAGGGGAAACACCATATATTTT	CASSDTSRGNTIYF
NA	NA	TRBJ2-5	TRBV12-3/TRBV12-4	TGTGCCAGCAGTAGACGGACTGGGACGGAGACCCAGTACTTC	CASSRRTGTETQYF
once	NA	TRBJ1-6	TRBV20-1	TGCAGTGCTAGGGGGAGGGTCATGGGTGATTATTCACTCCTCCACTTT	CSARGRVMGDYSLLHF
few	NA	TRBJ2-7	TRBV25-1	TGTGCCAGCAGTCCTAGTAGCGGAGTGGGTTCCTACGAGCAGTACTTC	CASSPSSGVGSYEQYF
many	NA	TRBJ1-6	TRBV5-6	TGTGCCAGCAGCAATCCGGGACGGAGGTCACCCCTCCACTTT	CASSNPGRRSPLHF
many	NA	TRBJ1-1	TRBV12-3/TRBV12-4	TGTGCCACCCTCGGGATCACTGAAGCTTTCTTT	CATLGITEAFF
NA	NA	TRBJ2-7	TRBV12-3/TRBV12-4	TGTGCCAGCAGTTTGGGGGGACCCCTGAGGGAGCAGTACTTC	CASSLGGPLREQYF
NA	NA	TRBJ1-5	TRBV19	TGTGCCAGTAGTATAGCCCAGGGCGTGGGACTAGCGGCCGAGCATTTT	CASSIAQGVGLAAEHF
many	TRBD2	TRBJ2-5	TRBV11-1	TGTGCCAGCAGCTTAGCAGTAACTAGCGGAGGGCCGATCCTGGGAGAGACCCAGTACTTC	CASSLAVTSGGPILGETQYF
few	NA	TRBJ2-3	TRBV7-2	TGTGCCAGCAGTCGATATCCATATACGCAGTATTTT	CASSRYPYTQYF
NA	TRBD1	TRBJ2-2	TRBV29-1	TGCAGCGTGTCAGTAGGGACAGGGGGTACCGGGGAGCTGTTTTTT	CSVSVGTGGTGELFF
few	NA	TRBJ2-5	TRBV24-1	TGTGCCACCAGTGATTCTGGGGGGGGCCAGCCCCAGTACTTC	CATSDSGGGQPQYF
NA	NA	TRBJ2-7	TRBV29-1	TGCAGCGTTGAAGGTTGGGCAGGGGACTACGAGCAGTACTTC	CSVEGWAGDYEQYF
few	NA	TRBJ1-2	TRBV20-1	TGCAGTGCTTATACCCGGGCCCCAGGGGACTATGGCTACACCTTC	CSAYTRAPGDYGYTF
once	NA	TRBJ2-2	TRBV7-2	TGTGCCAGCAGCTCACCGGGTCGGGGTGGCGGGGAGCTGTTTTTT	CASSSPGRGGGELFF
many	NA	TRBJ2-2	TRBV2	TGTGCCAGCACCCGTAGCGGATTGAACACCGGGGAGCTGTTTTTT	CASTRSGLNTGELFF
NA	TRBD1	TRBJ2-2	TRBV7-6	TGTGCCAGCAGCTCACCATACAGGGGTCGCCCCGGGGAGCTGTTTTTT	CASSSPYRGRPGELFF
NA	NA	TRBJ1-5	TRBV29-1	TGCAGCGTTGCTGGGGGATCGGGCAATCAGCCCCAGCATTTT	CSVAGGSGNQPQHF
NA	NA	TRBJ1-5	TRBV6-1	TGTGCCAGCAGAAGTACAGGGCGGGCCTCGCCCCAGCATTTT	CASRSTGRASPQHF